Listed here are 8 T cell receptor beta chains from one sample, sequenced in a study of human T cells and chemical hapten exposure (dated by TCRdb to the early 2020s). Library preparation employed RACE. Instrument used: NextSeq 500. The raw public reads went through TCRdb reprocessing: fastp at Q25, MiXCR clone calling, in-frame beta chains kept. Each entry is one CDR3 protein sequence, shown with its most common DNA and genes. This sample is represented by over 300,000 distinct CDR3 sequences; 5.1% of them were singletons. The ten largest make up around 2.6% of the sample. The sample's time point label, decoded: pre-sensitization, week 0. Per the publication, the treatment or condition label means: therapeutic diphenylcyclopropenone sensitization with weekly scalp DPC. Sample: whole blood, taken in connection with sensitization to the hapten diphenylcyclopropenone (DPC). Receptors were obtained from a woman aged 45 to 65 with alopecia areata. Some clones in this sample may be carry-over from other donors' samples.

The chain carries TRBV27 and TRBJ2-5, with D unresolved. Germline CDR1 and CDR2: MNHEY and SMNVEV (reference sequence). This CDR3 spans 15 amino acids. The V end lost 1 base, the J end lost 1 base, and 10 bases lay between the germline ends. The CDR3 here is CASSLFAGTQETQYF. CDR3 DNA: TGTGCCAGCAGTTTATTTGCAGGTACCCAAGAGACCCAGTACTTC.

V and J are TRBV27 and TRBJ2-7; possible D gene TRBD1, 5 bases. Trimming shortened V by 5 bases and J by 2 bases, and 10 bases separated the two germline ends. Germline V lookup: CDR1 MNHEY, CDR2 SMNVEV (reference sequence). The CDR3 covers 13 residues. Here the CDR3 DNA reads TGTGCCAGCAGTGCGACAGATACCTACGAGCAGTACTTC. Translation: CASSATDTYEQYF.

This clonotype was detected only a few times. V and J are TRBV20-1 and TRBJ2-1; 10 positions agree with TRBD2. Germline assignment: CDR1 DFQATT and CDR2 SNEGSKA (reference sequence). This CDR3 has 14 amino acids. The trim removed 5 bases at V and 9 bases at J, leaving 10 bases unmatched. CDR3: CSAPSGGVGREQFF. The CDR3 bases are TGCAGTGCTCCTAGCGGGGGAGTAGGTCGTGAGCAGTTCTTC.

A few counts support this clonotype. The chain combines TRBV7-9 with TRBJ2-2; TRBD1 might be the D (6 bases). The CDR3 totals 15 residues. V dropped 4 bases and J dropped 0 bases, with 9 bases sitting between them. Germline assignment: CDR1 SEHNR and CDR2 FQNEAQ (reference sequence). The CDR3 DNA is TGTGCCAGCAGCTCTTCAGGGGCGAACACCGGGGAGCTGTTTTTT. This translates into CASSSSGANTGELFF.

This chain uses TRBV4-1 with TRBJ1-1; 7 bases fit TRBD1. The J segment lost 6 bases and the V segment lost 2 bases, leaving 15 bases of the junction unmatched. Germline V gene lookup returns CDR1 MGHRA and CDR2 YSYEKL. CDR3 length: 17 residues. The CDR3 region has the DNA TGCGCCAGCAGCCAATCCCGGGACAGATACGGTCCCGCTGAAGCTTTCTTT. As protein: CASSQSRDRYGPAEAFF.

There are many counts of this clonotype. Relative to the germline gene, one junction end is altered; a read error may explain this. The genes are TRBV5-5 and TRBJ2-7; no reliable D call. There are 12 residues in the CDR3. Germline values: CDR1 SGHKS, CDR2 YYEKEE (reference sequence). CDR3 loop: CASSLVSSEQYF. CDR3 DNA sequence: TGTGCCAGCAGCTTGGTTTCCTCCGAGCAGTACTTC.

This clonotype has ten or more counts. This chain connects TRBV18 to TRBJ1-1, with 7 bases lining up with TRBD1. The CDR3 contains 14 residues. Unmatched junction bases numbered 8, after V lost 3 bases and J lost 7 bases. CDR1 is KGHSH and CDR2 is LQKENI in the germline V gene. The CDR3: CASSPNRGTGEAFF. Written as DNA, the CDR3 is TGTGCCAGCTCACCCAACAGGGGAACGGGTGAAGCTTTCTTT.

This clonotype has a count of ten or more. The chain links TRBV6-2 or TRBV6-3 to TRBJ2-7, with D hard to call. CDR1 and CDR2 (germline): MNHEY, SVGEGT. The CDR3 spans 11 residues. V lost 7 bases and J 5 bases, leaving 9 bases between the germline ends. The CDR3 region has the DNA TGTGCCAGCAAAGTTCGGGACGAGCAGTACTTC. Protein product: CASKVRDEQYF.